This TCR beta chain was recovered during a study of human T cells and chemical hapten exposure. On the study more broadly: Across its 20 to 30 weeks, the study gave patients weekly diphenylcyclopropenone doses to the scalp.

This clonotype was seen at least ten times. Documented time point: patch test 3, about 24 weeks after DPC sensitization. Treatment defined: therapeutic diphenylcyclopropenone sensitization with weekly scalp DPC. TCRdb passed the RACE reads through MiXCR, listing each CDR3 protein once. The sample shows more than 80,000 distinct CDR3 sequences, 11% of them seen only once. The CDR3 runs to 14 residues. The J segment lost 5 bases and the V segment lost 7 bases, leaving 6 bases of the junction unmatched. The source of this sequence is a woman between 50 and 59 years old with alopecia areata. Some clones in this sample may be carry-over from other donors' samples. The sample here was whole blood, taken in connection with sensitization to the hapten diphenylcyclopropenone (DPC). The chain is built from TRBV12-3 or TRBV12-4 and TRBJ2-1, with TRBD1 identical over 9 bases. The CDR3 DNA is TGTGCCAGCACGACAGGGGGGTTTAACAATGAGCAGTTCTTC. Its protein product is CASTTGGFNNEQFF.